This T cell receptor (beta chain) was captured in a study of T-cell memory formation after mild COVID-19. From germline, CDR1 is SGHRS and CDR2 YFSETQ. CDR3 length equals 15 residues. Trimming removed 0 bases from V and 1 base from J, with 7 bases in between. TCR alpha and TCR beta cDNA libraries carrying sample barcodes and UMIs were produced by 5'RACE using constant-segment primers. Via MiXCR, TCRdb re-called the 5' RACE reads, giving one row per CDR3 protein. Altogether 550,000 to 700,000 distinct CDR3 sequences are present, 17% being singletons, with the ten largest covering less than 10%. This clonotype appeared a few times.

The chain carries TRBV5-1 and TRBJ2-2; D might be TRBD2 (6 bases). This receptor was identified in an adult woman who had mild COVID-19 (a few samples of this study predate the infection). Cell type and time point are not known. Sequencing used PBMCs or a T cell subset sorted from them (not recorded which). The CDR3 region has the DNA TGCGCCAGCAGCTTGGGACTAGAGAACACCGGGGAGCTGTTTTTT. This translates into CASSLGLENTGELFF.